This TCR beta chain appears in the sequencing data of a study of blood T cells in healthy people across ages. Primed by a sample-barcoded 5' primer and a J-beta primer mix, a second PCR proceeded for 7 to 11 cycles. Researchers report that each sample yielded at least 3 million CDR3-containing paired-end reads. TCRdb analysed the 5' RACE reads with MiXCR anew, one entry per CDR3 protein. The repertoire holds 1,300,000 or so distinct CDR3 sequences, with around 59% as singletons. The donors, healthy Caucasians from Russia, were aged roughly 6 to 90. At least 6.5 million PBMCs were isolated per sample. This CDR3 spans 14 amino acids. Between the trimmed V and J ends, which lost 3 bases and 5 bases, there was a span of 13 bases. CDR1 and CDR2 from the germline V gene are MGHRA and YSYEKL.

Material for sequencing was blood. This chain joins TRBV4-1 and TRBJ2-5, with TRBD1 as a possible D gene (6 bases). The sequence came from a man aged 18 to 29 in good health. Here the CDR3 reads CASSHGTKVETQYF. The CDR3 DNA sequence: TGCGCCAGCAGCCACGGGACAAAGGTGGAGACCCAGTACTTC.